This T cell receptor (beta chain) was recovered during a study of CD4 T cells in relation to SARS-CoV-2 and coronaviruses (dated by TCRdb to the early 2020s). The study in broad terms: In the ViraFEST assay, PBMCs were cultured with antigen for roughly ten days, after which TCR beta CDR3s were sequenced to identify antigen-specific clonal expansions. The full convalescent cohort of around 12 patients had a median age of around 39 years, ranging from about 21 to 75 years. Of the 12 convalescent patients, 8 were male and 4 were female, and two of the subjects were Hispanic. HLA restriction was mapped for shared crossreactive spike epitopes using patient-derived lymphoblastoid cell lines. At the level of individual TCR clonotypes, the study evaluated whether memory CD4+ T cells crossreact between the spike proteins of SARS-CoV-2 and those of common cold coronaviruses. The Adaptive Biotechnologies TCR-sequencing kit was used to sequence samples from a few pre-COVID donors and the naive versus memory experiments, while other data came from Illumina-based sequencing. For other donors in the study, expansion assays were sequenced with a different, Illumina-based TCR-beta assay.

Naive and memory CD4+ T cells were separated from cryopreserved PBMCs through CD4 enrichment, which was followed by EasySep naive CD4+ T cell enrichment. For roughly ten days, around 92,000 sorted naive or memory CD4+ T cells were cultured together with CEF peptides and T cell-depleted PBMCs at a 1:1 ratio. In general, every peptide culture condition was set up in three replicate wells. Ficoll-Paque PLUS gradient centrifugation was used to isolate PBMCs from leukapheresis product or whole blood. PBMCs were either cryopreserved at -140°C or used fresh in the expansion assay. The QIAamp Micro DNA Kit was used to extract genomic DNA from the CD4+ T cells. This clone was recorded once. Its antigen is unknown. Base qualities were left out, and no much larger clone turns up one base away. Beyond this particular receptor, the publication reports: Crossreactive clones showed significantly weaker SARS-CoV-2-driven expansion than monoreactive clones, consistent with antigenic imprinting. Sequencing naive versus memory cells indicated that the assay picks up memory recall responses, not primary responses primed during culture. In about 61% of donors, memory CD4+ clonotypes turned up that crossrecognized SARS-CoV-2 and at least one common cold coronavirus spike. Crossreactivity analysis centred on spike protein, so crossreactivity against other viral proteins was not assessed. The study was limited by small numbers of patients and tested TCRs. Because no donor provided both pre-pandemic and post-infection samples, tracing the source of pre-existing responses was limited.

Ends trimmed: V by 5 bases, J by 2 bases; bases unmatched to a gene: 8. Sequences LGHDT (CDR1) and YNNKEL (CDR2) are obtained from the germline V gene (reference sequence). The CDR3 has 16 amino acids, counting the end cysteine and phenylalanine. Just the 48-base CDR3 DNA is kept, in frame starting at base 1. Survey-level immunoSEQ TCR-beta sequencing was performed on DNA from CEF-cultured naive and memory CD4+ T cells. On the authors' methods: During preprocessing, nonproductive sequences were discarded, as were any CDR3s that did not begin with C, did not end with F or W, or were shorter than 7 amino acids. The MANAFEST web app identified antigen-specific clonotypes based on expansion compared with the reference and other culture wells. A clone counted as positive if significantly expanded in 2 of 3 replicate wells versus the reference culture at FDR below 0.05. To be called positive, a clone also had to show significant expansion compared with every other tandem well and an odds ratio greater than 5. Cultured and uncultured naive and memory CD4+ repertoires were searched for previously identified spike- and CEF-reactive CDR3s. CDR3 homology was measured as pairwise Levenshtein distance, computed with the stringdist R package after trimming three terminal residues from each end. Held by TCRdb, this immuneACCESS table contains in-frame sequences only and omits some clones. Under half of the omission traces to an unresolved V gene where checked; the cause of the rest is unknown. V and J calls and clone size follow that table, whereas D and trimming were derived from the DNA. In this sample the table shows tens of thousands of clones, 84% of which occur a single time. Over 0.95% of the sample lies in the top ten.

The clonotype was recovered from an adult with COVID-19. The rearranged segments are TRBV3-1 (or the pseudogene TRBV3-2) and TRBJ2-1, with 8 junctional bases fitting TRBD2. The sample taken for sequencing was naive CD4+ T cells from PBMCs, cultured in vitro. This specimen's cell subset or site label, per the study, means: naive CD4+ T cells isolated by negative enrichment. The CDR3 reads CASSTASGSTYNEQFF. The nucleotides read TGTGCCAGCAGCACAGCTAGCGGGTCGACCTACAATGAGCAGTTCTTC.